The clone carrying this TCR beta chain turned up a few times. The table came from immunoSEQ multiplex PCR; TCRdb's copy has only in-frame clones and leaves some out. The table shows around 200,000 clones, with 85% occurring only once. The data belong to a study of blood T cell repertoires in COVID-19. Germline V gene sequence: CDR1 SGHRS, CDR2 YFSETQ. This CDR3 has 15 amino acids. V was shortened by 4 bases and J by 4 bases, with 14 bases between the two germline ends. What the recovered Cohort 3 donors had was two negative PCRs, clearance, or symptom resolution. Sequenced material: PBMCs or T cells enriched from blood (not recorded which). This clonotype originated in a man aged 35 to 55 who had recovered from COVID-19. The rearrangement links TRBV5-1 to TRBJ1-4; D is perhaps TRBD1 (5 bases). CDR3 sequence: CASSHQGGHNEKLFF. CDR3 DNA sequence: TGCGCCAGCAGCCACCAGGGTGGACATAATGAAAAACTGTTTTTT.